This entry lists 3 T cell receptor beta chains sequenced from one sample in a study of shared clonotypes between healthy human individuals. Libraries were prepared by immunoSEQ multiplex PCR; TCRdb keeps only in-frame clonotypes and omits some of them. The sample holds 400,000 to 500,000 clones, roughly 85% seen once. Material: PBMCs. These TCRs come from a middle-aged woman in good health. Some clones in this sample may be carry-over from other donors' samples.

The chain couples TRBV9 to TRBJ2-6; D remains ambiguous. The length of the CDR3 is 17 residues. Trimming removed 0 bases at V and 0 bases at J, with 10 bases between. Germline CDR1 and CDR2: SGDLS and YYNGEE. The CDR3 coding sequence is TGTGCCAGCAGCGTAGTATCAGGTAACTCTGGGGCCAACGTCCTGACTTTC. Translated, it gives CASSVVSGNSGANVLTF.

The gene calls are TRBV18 and TRBJ2-7; 8 bases align to TRBD1. The ends lost 1 base at V and 3 bases at J; junction bases unmatched: 5. There are 15 residues in the CDR3. The germline V gene has CDR1 KGHSH and CDR2 LQKENI. DNA of the CDR3: TGTGCCAGCTCACCACGGGGACAGGAAAACTACGAGCAGTACTTC. Protein: CASSPRGQENYEQYF.

The chain is built from TRBV7-8 and TRBJ2-7, with TRBD1 as a possible D gene (5 bases). CDR3 length equals 15 residues. In germline, CDR1 is SGHVS, CDR2 FQNEAQ. V lost 0 bases and J 0 bases, leaving 9 bases between the germline ends. CDR3 in amino acids: CASSLARQHSYEQYF. Here the CDR3 DNA reads TGTGCCAGCAGCTTAGCGAGACAGCACTCCTACGAGCAGTACTTC.